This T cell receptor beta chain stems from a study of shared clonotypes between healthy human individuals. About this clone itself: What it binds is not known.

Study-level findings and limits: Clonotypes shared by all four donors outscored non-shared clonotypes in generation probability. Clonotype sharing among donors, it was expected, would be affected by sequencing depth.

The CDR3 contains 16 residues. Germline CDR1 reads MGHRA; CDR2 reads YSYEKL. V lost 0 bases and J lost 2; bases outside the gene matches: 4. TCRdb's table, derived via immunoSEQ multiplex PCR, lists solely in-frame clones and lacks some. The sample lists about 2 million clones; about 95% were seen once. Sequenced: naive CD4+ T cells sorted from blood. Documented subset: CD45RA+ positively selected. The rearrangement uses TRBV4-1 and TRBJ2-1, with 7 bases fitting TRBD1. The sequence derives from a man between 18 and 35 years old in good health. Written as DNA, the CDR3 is TGCGCCAGCAGCCAAGATGACAGGGCGGCCTACAATGAGCAGTTCTTC. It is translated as CASSQDDRAAYNEQFF.